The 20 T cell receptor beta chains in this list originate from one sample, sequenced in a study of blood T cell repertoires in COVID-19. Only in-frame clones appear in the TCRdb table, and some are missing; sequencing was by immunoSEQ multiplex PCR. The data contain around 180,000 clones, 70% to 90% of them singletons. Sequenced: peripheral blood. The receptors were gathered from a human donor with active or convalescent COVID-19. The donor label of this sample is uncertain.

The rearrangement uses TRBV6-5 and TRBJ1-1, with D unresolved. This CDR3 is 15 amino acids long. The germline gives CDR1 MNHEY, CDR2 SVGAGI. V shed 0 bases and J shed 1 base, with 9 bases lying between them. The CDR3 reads CASSYSIEGNTEAFF. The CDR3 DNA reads TGTGCCAGCAGTTACTCTATTGAGGGGAACACTGAAGCTTTCTTT.

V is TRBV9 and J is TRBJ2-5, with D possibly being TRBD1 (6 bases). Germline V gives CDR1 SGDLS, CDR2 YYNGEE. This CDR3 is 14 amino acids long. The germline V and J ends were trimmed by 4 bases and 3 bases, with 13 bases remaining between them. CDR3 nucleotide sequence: TGTGCCAGCAGCTCAGGGGAAGGGGAAGAGACCCAGTACTTC. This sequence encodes CASSSGEGEETQYF.

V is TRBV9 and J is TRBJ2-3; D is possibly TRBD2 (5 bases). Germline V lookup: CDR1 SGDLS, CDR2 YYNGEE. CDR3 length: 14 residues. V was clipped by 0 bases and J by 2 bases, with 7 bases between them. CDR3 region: CASSVGGLTDTQYF. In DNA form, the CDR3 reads TGTGCCAGCAGCGTAGGAGGGCTCACAGATACGCAGTATTTT.

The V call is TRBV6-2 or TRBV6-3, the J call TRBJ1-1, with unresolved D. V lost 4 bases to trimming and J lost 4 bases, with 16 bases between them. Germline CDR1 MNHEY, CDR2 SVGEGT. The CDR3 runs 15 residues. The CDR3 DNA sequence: TGTGCCAGCAGTTTCCGACGCTGGGAGCGCACTGAAGCTTTCTTT. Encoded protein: CASSFRRWERTEAFF.

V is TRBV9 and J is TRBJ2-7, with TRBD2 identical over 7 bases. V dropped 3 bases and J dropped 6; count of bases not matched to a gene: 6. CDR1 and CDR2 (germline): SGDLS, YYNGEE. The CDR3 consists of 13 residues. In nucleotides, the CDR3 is TGTGCCAGCAGCGCCGGACTAGTCCCCGAGCAGTACTTC. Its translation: CASSAGLVPEQYF.

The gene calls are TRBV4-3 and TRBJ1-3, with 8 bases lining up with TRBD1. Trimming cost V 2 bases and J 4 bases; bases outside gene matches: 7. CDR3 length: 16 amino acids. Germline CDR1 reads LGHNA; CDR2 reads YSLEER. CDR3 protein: CASSQTRTGTGNTIYF. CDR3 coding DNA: TGCGCCAGCAGCCAAACCCGGACAGGGACGGGAAACACCATATATTTT.

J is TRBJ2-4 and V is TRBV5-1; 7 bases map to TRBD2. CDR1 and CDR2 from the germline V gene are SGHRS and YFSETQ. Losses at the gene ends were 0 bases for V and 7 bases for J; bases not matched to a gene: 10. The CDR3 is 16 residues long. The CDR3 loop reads CASSLDGGGPWNIQYF. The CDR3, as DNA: TGCGCCAGCAGCTTGGACGGGGGAGGGCCGTGGAACATTCAGTACTTC.

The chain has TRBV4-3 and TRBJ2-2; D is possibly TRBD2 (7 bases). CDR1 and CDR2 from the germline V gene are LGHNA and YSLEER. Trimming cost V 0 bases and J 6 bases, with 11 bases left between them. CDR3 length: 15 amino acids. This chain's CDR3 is CASSQESGGPGELFF. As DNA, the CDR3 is TGCGCCAGCAGCCAAGAATCCGGGGGGCCCGGGGAGCTGTTTTTT.

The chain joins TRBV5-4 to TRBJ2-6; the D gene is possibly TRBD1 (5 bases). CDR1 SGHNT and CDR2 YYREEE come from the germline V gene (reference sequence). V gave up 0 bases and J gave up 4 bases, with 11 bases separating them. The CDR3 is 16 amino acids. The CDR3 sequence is CASSLAAGPGANVLTF. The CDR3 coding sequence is TGTGCCAGCAGCTTGGCCGCAGGGCCAGGGGCCAACGTCCTGACTTTC.

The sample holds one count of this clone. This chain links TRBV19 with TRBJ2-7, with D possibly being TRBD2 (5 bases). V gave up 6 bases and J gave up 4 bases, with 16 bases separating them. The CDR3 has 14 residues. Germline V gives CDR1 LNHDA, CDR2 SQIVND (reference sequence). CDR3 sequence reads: CASSRGWMVYEQYF. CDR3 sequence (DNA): TGTGCCAGTAGCCGAGGGTGGATGGTTTACGAGCAGTACTTC.

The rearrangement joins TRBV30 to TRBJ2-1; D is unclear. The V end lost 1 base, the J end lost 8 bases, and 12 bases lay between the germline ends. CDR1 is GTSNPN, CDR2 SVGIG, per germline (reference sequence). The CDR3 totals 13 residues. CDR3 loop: CAWSAMVSDEQFF. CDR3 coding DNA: TGTGCCTGGAGTGCCATGGTTTCGGATGAGCAGTTCTTC.

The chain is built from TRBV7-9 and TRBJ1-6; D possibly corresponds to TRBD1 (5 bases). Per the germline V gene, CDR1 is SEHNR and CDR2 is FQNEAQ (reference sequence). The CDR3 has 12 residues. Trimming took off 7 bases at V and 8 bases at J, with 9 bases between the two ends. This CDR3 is CASTRGDSPLHF. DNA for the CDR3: TGTGCCAGCACCCGGGGGGATTCACCCCTCCACTTT.

The CDR3 DNA follows: TGTGCCAGCAGCTTAGGGGGCTTGGGACTAGCGGGAGTTAAGTCCTACGAGCAGTACTTC. Encoded protein: CASSLGGLGLAGVKSYEQYF. J is TRBJ2-7 and V is TRBV7-8, with 14 bases matching TRBD2. The germline V gene has CDR1 SGHVS and CDR2 FQNEAQ. The CDR3 totals 20 residues. V dropped 1 base and J dropped 1; count of bases not matched to a gene: 12.

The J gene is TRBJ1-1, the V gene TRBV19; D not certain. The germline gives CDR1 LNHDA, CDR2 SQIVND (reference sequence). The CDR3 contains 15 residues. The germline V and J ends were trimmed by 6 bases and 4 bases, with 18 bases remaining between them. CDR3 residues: CASSSGGSRFTEAFF. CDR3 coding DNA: TGTGCCAGTAGCTCTGGAGGGTCCAGGTTCACTGAAGCTTTCTTT.

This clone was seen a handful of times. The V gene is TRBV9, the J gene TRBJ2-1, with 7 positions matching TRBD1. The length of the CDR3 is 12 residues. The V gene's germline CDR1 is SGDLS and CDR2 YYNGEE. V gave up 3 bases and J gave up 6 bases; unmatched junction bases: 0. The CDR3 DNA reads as TGTGCCAGCAGCGCAGGGGGCAATGAGCAGTTCTTC. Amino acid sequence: CASSAGGNEQFF.

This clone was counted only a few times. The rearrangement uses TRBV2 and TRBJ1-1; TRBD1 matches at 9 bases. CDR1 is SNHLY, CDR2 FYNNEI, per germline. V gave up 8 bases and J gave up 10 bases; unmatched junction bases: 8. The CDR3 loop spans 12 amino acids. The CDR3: CASGVQGAGAFF. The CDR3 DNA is TGTGCCAGCGGAGTACAGGGGGCGGGAGCTTTCTTT.

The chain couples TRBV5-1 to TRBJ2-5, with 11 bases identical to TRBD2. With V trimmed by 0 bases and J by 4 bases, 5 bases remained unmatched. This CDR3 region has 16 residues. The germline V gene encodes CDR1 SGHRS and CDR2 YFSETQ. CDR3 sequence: CASSLGLAGTAETQYF. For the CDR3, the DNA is TGCGCCAGCAGCTTGGGACTAGCGGGAACGGCAGAGACCCAGTACTTC.

The CDR3 DNA is TGTGCCATCAGTGGATCCAGCGGGAGGTTGAATTTTTATACCGGGGAGCTGTTTTTT. It specifies CAISGSSGRLNFYTGELFF. This chain connects TRBV10-3 to TRBJ2-2; TRBD2 matches at 9 bases. There are 19 residues in the CDR3. After removal of 4 bases from V and 5 bases from J, the junction contained 17 bases not matched to a gene. CDR1 is ENHRY and CDR2 is SYGVKD in the germline V gene.

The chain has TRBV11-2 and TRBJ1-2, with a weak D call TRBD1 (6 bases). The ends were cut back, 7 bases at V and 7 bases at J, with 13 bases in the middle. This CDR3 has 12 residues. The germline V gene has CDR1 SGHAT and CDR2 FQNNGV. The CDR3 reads CASTGGRGGYTF. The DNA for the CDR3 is TGTGCCAGCACCGGAGGCAGGGGTGGCTACACCTTC.

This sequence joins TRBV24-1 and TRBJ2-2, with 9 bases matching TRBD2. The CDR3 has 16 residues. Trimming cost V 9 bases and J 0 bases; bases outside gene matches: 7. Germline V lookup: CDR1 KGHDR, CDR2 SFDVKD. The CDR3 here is CATQHPSGANTGELFF. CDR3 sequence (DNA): TGTGCCACCCAGCACCCTAGCGGGGCGAACACCGGGGAGCTGTTTTTT.